Sequencing of this T cell receptor (beta chain) was carried out in a study of blood T cells in healthy people across ages. With a J-beta primer mix and a sample-barcoded 5' primer, a second PCR ran about 6 to 11 cycles. TCRdb independently ran MiXCR on the 5' RACE reads; one entry per CDR3 protein. There are around 1,000,000 distinct CDR3 sequences in the sample; under 30% occur only once, and less than 0.75% lies in the top ten. The germline V gene encodes CDR1 SGHTA and CDR2 FQGNSA. Trimming shortened V by 3 bases and J by 2 bases, and 7 bases separated the two germline ends. There are 13 residues in the CDR3. In addition, the sample was reused for a study of T cells of mothers and their children.

Sequencing used blood. The receptor comes from a girl aged 2-10 years in good health. This chain links TRBV7-2 with TRBJ1-2; D is unresolved. The CDR3 sequence is CASSLRENYGYTF. CDR3 DNA: TGTGCCAGCAGCTTGCGGGAAAACTATGGCTACACCTTC.